This TCR beta chain was recovered during a study of T-cell memory formation after mild COVID-19. Findings and caveats of the study: Pre-infection memory contained some responding clones, which suggested that cross-reactive memory had joined. The study found contracting CD4+ clones mainly in CM and EM and contracting CD8+ clones in EMRA. Among clones peaking at day 37 in the second wave, SARS-CoV-2 specificity remained unconfirmed.

TCRdb itself ran the 5' RACE reads through MiXCR, one entry per CDR3 protein. The profile shows fewer than 700,000 distinct CDR3 sequences, roughly 18% of them singletons. In regard to this clonotype: Its antigen is unidentified.

V shed 1 base and J shed 4 bases, with 13 bases lying between them. This CDR3 is 15 amino acids long. The germline gives CDR1 MNHEY, CDR2 SVGAGI. This clonotype originated in an adult woman who had mild COVID-19 (a few samples of this study predate the infection). Cell type and time point are not known. The rearrangement joins TRBV6-5 to TRBJ1-1; unclear D gene. Sequencing used PBMCs or a T cell subset sorted from them (not recorded which). The CDR3 coding sequence is TGTGCCAGCAGTTACTTCATGAAGGGTAGCACTGAAGCTTTCTTT. It yields the protein CASSYFMKGSTEAFF.